The 6 T cell receptor beta chains given below trace back to one sample, sequenced in a study of blood T cell repertoires in COVID-19. Using immunoSEQ multiplex PCR, the repertoire was profiled, and TCRdb retains in-frame clones only, with some absent. The profile shows about 200,000 clones, about nine tenths of them singletons. The sequenced sample consisted of peripheral blood. These receptors came from a man aged 25 to 40 who had recovered from COVID-19.

This chain links TRBV18 with TRBJ1-6; D may be TRBD1 (6 bases). This CDR3 contains 15 residues. CDR1 and CDR2 from the germline V gene are KGHSH and LQKENI. V shed 3 bases and J shed 9 bases, with 15 bases lying between them. CDR3 loop: CASSPTQGLGSPLHF. The CDR3 nucleotides read TGTGCCAGCTCACCCACGCAGGGGCTCGGTTCACCCCTCCACTTT.

The chain is built from TRBV9 and TRBJ1-2; 8 positions agree with TRBD1. This CDR3 contains 13 residues. V shed 4 bases and J 8 bases; nucleotides not matched to a gene: 7. CDR1 SGDLS and CDR2 YYNGEE come from the germline V gene. The CDR3, as DNA: TGTGCCAGCAGCTCGCAGGGGGCAGGGGGCTACACCTTC. Encoded protein: CASSSQGAGGYTF.

The chain employs TRBV6-5 and TRBJ1-4, with 7 bases fitting TRBD1. Losses at the gene ends were 8 bases for V and 4 bases for J; bases not matched to a gene: 4. Germline CDR1 and CDR2: MNHEY and SVGAGI. The CDR3 consists of 13 residues. This CDR3 is CASAGQDNEKLFF. For the CDR3, the DNA is TGTGCCAGCGCTGGACAGGATAATGAAAAACTGTTTTTT.

This chain joins TRBV19 and TRBJ2-3; 7 nucleotides line up with TRBD2. The V gene end was trimmed by 5 bases and the J gene end by 6 bases; junction bases not matched to a gene: 11. The CDR3 loop spans 15 amino acids. The germline gives CDR1 LNHDA, CDR2 SQIVND (reference sequence). The CDR3 region is CASSFKGTIPDTQYF. CDR3 DNA sequence: TGTGCCAGTAGTTTTAAGGGGACTATCCCCGATACGCAGTATTTT.

The chain combines TRBV19 with TRBJ1-5, with a tentative D call TRBD1 (5 bases). This CDR3 is 14 amino acids long. V was shortened by 5 bases and J by 6 bases, with 14 bases between the two germline ends. From germline, CDR1 is LNHDA and CDR2 SQIVND (reference sequence). The DNA of the CDR3 is TGTGCCAGTAGTCTACTCGGGGGGGTTCAGCCCCAGCATTTT. Protein sequence: CASSLLGGVQPQHF.

This clone has only one observation. The gene calls are TRBV6-4 and TRBJ2-1; perhaps TRBD1 as D (7 bases). V was clipped by 6 bases and J by 5 bases, with 20 bases between them. The V gene's germline CDR1 is MRHNA and CDR2 SNTAGT. CDR3 size: 16 residues. CDR3 DNA: TGTGCCAGCAGCCGGGGGACAGATCTATCCCACAATGAGCAGTTCTTC. Amino acids: CASSRGTDLSHNEQFF.